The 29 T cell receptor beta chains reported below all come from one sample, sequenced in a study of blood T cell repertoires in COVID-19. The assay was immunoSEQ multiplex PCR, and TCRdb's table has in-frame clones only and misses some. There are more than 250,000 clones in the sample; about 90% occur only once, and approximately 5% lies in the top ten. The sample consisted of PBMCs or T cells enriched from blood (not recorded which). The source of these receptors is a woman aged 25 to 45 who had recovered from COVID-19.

CDR3 nucleotide sequence: TGTGCCAGCAGCGTAGGAGGGGGACTAGCGGGAGGTAATGAGCAGTTCTTC. It yields the protein CASSVGGGLAGGNEQFF. The chain recombines TRBV9 with TRBJ2-1, with 15 bases identical to TRBD2. With V trimmed by 0 bases and J by 7 bases, 5 bases remained unmatched. This CDR3 region has 17 residues. Germline CDR1 is SGDLS and CDR2 is YYNGEE.

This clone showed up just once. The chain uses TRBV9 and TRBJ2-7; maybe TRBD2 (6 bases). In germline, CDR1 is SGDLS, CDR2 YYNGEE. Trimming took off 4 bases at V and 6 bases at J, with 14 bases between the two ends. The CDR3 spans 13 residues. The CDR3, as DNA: TGTGCCAGCAGCCCCCTGGGAGCGGGCGAGCAGTACTTC. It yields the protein CASSPLGAGEQYF.

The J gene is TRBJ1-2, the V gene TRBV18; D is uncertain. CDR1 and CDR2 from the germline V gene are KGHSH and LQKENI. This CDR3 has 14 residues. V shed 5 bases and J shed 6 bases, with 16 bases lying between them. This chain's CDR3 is CASSSVDTLNGYTF. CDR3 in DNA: TGTGCCAGCTCAAGTGTTGACACCCTGAATGGCTACACCTTC.

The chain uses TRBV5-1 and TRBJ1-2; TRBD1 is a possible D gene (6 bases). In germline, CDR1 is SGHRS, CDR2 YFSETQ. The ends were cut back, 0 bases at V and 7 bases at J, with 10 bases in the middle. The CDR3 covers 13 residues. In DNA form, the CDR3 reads TGCGCCAGCAGCTTGGCAGGGGTGCTTGGCTACACCTTC. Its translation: CASSLAGVLGYTF.

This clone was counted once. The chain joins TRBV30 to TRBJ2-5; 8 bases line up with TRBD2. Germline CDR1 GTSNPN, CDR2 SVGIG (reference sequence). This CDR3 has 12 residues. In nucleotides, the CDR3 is TGTGCACAGAGCGGGGGAGGAGAGACCCAGTACTTC. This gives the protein CAQSGGGETQYF.

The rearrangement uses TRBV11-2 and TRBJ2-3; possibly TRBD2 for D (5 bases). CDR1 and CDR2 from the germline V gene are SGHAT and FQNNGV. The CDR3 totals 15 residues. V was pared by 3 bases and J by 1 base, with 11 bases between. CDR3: CASSLYGVGTDTQYF. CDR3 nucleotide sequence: TGTGCCAGCAGCTTGTACGGGGTTGGCACAGATACGCAGTATTTT.

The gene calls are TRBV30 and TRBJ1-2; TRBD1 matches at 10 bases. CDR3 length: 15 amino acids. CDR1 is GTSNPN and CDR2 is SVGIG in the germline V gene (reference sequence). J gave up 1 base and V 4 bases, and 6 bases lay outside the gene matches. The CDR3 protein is CAWTGQGTINYGYTF. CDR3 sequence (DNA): TGTGCCTGGACGGGACAGGGGACCATTAACTATGGCTACACCTTC.

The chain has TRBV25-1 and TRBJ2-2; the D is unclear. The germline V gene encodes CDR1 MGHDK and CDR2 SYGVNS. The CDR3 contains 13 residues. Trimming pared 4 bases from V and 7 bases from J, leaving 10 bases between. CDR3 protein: CASSALGVGELFF. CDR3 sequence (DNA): TGTGCCAGCAGTGCCCTGGGCGTCGGGGAGCTGTTTTTT.

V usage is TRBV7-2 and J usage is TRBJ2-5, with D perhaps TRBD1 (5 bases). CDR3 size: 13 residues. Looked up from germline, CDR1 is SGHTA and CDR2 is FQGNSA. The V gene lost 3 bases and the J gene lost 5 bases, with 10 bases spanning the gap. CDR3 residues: CASSLGPGETQYF. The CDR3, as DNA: TGTGCCAGCAGCTTGGGGCCAGGGGAGACCCAGTACTTC.

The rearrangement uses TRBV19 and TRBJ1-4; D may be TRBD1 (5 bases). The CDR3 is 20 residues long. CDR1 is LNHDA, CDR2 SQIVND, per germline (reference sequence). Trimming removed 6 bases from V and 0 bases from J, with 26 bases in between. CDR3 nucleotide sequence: TGTGCCAGTAGAGGCGGTAGGGGCCGCCCTGTCGATGCAACTAATGAAAAACTGTTTTTT. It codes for CASRGGRGRPVDATNEKLFF. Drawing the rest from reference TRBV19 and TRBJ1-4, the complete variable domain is DGGITQSPKYLFRKEGQNVTLSCEQNLNHDAMYWYRQDPGQGLRLIYYSQIVNDFQKGDIAEGYSVSREKKESFPLTVTSAQKNPTAFYLCASRGGRGRPVDATNEKLFFGSGTQLSVL.

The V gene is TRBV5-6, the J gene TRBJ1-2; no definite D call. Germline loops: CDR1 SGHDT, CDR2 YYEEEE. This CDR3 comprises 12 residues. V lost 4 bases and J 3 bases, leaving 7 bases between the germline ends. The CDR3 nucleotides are TGTGCCAGCAGCCGGGTGGACTATGGCTACACCTTC. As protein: CASSRVDYGYTF.

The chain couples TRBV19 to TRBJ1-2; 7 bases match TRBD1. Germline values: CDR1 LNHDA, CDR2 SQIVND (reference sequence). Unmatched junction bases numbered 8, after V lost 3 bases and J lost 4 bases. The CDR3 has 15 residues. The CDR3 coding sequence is TGTGCCAGTAGTATGACTTGGGACAGCCCCTATGGCTACACCTTC. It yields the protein CASSMTWDSPYGYTF.

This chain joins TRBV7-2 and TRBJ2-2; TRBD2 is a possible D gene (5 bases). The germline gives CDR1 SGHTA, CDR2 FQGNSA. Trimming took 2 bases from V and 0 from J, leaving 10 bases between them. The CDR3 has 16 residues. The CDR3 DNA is TGTGCCAGCAGCTTACGAGGGATCGCGAACACCGGGGAGCTGTTTTTT. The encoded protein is CASSLRGIANTGELFF.

For the CDR3, the DNA is TGTGCCAGCTCCCCCGCGGCCGGCCCGAATCAGCCCCAGCATTTT. Protein product: CASSPAAGPNQPQHF. The chain combines TRBV18 with TRBJ1-5; D gene unclear. V lost 6 bases to trimming and J lost 4 bases, with 16 bases between them. The CDR3 extends over 15 amino acids. The germline V gene encodes CDR1 KGHSH and CDR2 LQKENI.

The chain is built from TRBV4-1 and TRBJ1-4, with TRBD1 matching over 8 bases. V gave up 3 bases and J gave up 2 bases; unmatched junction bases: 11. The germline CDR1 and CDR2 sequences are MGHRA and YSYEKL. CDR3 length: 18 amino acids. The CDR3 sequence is CASSHAGGLKGTNEKLFF. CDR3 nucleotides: TGCGCCAGCAGCCATGCAGGGGGCCTCAAGGGGACTAATGAAAAACTGTTTTTT.

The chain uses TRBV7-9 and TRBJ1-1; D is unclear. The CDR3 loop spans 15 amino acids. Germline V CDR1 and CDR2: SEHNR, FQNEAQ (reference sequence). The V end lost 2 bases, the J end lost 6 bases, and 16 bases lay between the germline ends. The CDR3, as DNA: TGTGCCAGCAGCTTAAGTTTCGGTGATACGGCTGAAGCTTTCTTT. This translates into CASSLSFGDTAEAFF.

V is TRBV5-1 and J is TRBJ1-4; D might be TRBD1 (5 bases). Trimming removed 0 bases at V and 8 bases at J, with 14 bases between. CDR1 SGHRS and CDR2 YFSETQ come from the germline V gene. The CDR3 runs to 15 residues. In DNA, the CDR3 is TGCGCCAGCAGCTTGGGAGCTGCGGGACGGGAAAAACTGTTTTTT. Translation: CASSLGAAGREKLFF.

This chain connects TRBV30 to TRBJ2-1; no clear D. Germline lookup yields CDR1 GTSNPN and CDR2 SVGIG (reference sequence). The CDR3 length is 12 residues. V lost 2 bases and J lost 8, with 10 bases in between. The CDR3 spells CAWSPHRDEQFF. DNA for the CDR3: TGTGCCTGGAGTCCCCACCGGGATGAGCAGTTCTTC.

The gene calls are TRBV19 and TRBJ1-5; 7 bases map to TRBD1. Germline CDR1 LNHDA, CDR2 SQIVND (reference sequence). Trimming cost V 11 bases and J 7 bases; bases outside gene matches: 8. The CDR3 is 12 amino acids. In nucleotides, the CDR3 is TGTGCCGCACAGGGGATAGCGCAGCCCCAGCATTTT. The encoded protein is CAAQGIAQPQHF.

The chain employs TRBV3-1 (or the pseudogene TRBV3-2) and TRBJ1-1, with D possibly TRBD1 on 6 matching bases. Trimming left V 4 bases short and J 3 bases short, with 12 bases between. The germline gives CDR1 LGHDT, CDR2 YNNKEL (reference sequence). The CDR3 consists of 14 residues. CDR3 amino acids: CASSPRDIYTEAFF. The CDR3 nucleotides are TGTGCCAGCAGCCCCCGGGACATCTACACTGAAGCTTTCTTT.

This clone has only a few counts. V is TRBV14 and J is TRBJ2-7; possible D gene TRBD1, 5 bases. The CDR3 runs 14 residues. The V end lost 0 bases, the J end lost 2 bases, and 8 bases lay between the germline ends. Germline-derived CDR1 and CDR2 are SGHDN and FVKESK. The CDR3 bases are TGTGCCAGCAGCCAAGATTTGACAGCCTACGAGCAGTACTTC. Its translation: CASSQDLTAYEQYF.

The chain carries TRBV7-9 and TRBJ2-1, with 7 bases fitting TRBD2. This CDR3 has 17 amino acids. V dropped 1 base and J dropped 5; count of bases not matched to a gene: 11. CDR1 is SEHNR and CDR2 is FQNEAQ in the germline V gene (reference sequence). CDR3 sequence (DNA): TGTGCCAGCAGCTTAGGATTGCCGGGGACTAAGGACAATGAGCAGTTCTTC. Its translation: CASSLGLPGTKDNEQFF.

The CDR3 sequence is CASSSTGTSGGEVDTQYF. DNA for the CDR3: TGTGCCAGCAGCTCAACCGGGACTAGCGGGGGGGAGGTAGATACGCAGTATTTT. This chain links TRBV28 with TRBJ2-3, with 16 positions matching TRBD2. The CDR3 has 18 residues. Germline V gives CDR1 MDHEN, CDR2 SYDVKM. V was clipped by 6 bases and J by 5 bases; unmatched bases: 11.

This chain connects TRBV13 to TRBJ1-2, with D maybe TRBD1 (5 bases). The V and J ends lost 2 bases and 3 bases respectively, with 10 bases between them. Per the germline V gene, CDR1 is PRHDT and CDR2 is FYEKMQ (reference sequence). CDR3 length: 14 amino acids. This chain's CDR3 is CASSLTGGDYGYTF. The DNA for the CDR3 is TGTGCCAGCAGCTTAACTGGGGGGGACTATGGCTACACCTTC.

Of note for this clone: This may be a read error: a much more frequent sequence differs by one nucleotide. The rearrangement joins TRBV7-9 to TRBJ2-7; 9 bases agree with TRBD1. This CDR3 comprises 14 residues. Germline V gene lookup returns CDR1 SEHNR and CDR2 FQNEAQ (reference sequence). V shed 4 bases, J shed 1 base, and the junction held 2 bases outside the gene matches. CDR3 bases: TGTGCCAGCAGCTCGGGACAGGGATCCTACGAGCAGTACTTC. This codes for CASSSGQGSYEQYF.

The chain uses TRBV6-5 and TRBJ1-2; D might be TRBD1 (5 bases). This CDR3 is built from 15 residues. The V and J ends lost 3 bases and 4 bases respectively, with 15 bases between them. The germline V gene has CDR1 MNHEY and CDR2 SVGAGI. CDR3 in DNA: TGTGCCAGCAGTTATTCACAGGTGGGGGGCTATGGCTACACCTTC. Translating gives CASSYSQVGGYGYTF.

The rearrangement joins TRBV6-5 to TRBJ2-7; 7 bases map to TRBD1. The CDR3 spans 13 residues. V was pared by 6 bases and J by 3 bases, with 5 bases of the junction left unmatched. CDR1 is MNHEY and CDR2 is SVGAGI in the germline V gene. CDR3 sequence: CASSPGQLYEQYF. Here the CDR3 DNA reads TGTGCCAGCAGCCCGGGACAGCTCTACGAGCAGTACTTC.

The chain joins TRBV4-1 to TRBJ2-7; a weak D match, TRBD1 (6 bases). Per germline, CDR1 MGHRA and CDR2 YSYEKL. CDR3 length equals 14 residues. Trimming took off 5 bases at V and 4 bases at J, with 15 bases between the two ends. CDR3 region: CASSYGTTEYEQYF. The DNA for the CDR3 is TGCGCCAGCAGCTACGGGACAACCGAGTACGAGCAGTACTTC.

The CDR3 nucleotides are TGTGCCAGCAGCCCCCCCGGGGGCACCATATATTTT. It yields the protein CASSPPGGTIYF. The chain carries TRBV27 and TRBJ1-3; perhaps TRBD1 as D (5 bases). CDR1 and CDR2 from the germline V gene are MNHEY and SMNVEV (reference sequence). This CDR3 has 12 amino acids. V dropped 6 bases and J dropped 9 bases, with 12 bases sitting between them.